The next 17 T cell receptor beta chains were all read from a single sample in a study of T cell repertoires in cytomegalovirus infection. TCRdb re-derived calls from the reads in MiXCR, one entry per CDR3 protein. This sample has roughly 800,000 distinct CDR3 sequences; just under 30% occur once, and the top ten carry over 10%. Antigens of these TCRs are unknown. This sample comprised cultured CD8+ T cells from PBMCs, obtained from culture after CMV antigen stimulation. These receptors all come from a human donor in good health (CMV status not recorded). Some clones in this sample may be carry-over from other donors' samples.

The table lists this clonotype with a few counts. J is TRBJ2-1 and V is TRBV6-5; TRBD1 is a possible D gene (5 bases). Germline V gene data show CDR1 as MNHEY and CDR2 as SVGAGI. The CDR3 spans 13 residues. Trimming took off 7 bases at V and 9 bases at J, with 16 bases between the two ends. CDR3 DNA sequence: TGTGCCAGCATGGCGCAGGGCTGGGGTGAGCAGTTCTTC. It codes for CASMAQGWGEQFF.

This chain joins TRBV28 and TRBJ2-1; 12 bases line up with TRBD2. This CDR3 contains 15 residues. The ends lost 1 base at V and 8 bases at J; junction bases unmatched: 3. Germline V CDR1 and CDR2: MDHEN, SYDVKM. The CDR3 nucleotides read TGTGCCAGCAGTTTATCTAGCGGGGGGGCCTATGAGCAGTTCTTC. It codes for CASSLSSGGAYEQFF.

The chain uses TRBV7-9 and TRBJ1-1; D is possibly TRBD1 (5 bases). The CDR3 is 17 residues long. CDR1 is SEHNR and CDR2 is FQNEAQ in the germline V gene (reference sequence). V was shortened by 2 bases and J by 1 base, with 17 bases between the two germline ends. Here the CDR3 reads CASSLLGVGQRNTEAFF. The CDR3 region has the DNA TGTGCCAGCAGCTTATTAGGGGTCGGGCAGAGGAACACTGAAGCTTTCTTT.

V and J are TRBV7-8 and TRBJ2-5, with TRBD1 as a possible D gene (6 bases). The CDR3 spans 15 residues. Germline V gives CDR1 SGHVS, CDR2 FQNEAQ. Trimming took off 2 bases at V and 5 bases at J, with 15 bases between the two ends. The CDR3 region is CASSLNGQGWETQYF. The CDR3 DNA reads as TGTGCCAGCAGCTTAAACGGCCAGGGGTGGGAGACCCAGTACTTC.

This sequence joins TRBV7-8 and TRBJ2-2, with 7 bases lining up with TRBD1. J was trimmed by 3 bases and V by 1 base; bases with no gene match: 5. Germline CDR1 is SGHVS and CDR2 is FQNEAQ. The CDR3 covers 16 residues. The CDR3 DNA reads TGTGCCAGCAGCTTAGTACCGGGACAGCACACCGGGGAGCTGTTTTTT. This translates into CASSLVPGQHTGELFF.

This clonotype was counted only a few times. This chain's CDR3 is CASKAIEQFF. In DNA form, the CDR3 reads TGTGCCAGCAAAGCTATTGAGCAGTTCTTC. The rearrangement uses TRBV6-8 and TRBJ2-1; D call uncertain. Trimming left V 7 bases short and J 9 bases short, with 7 bases between. Germline lookup yields CDR1 MNHGY and CDR2 SAAAGT. The CDR3 sequence is 10 residues long.

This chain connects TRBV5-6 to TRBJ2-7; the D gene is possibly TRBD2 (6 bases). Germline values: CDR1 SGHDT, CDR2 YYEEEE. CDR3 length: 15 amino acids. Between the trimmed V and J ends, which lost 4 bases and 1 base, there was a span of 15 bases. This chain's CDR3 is CASSPRPGESYEQYV. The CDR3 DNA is TGTGCCAGCAGCCCTCGCCCGGGGGAGTCCTACGAGCAGTACGTC.

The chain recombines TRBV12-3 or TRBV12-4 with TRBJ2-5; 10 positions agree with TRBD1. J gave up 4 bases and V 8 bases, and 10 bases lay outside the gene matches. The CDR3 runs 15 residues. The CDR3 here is CASAVDRGLRETQYF. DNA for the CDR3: TGTGCCAGCGCCGTTGACAGGGGGCTGAGAGAGACCCAGTACTTC.

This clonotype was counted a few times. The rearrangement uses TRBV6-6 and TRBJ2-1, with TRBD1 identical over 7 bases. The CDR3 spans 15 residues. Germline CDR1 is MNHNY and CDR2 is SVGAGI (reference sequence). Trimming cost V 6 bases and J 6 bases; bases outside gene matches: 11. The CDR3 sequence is CASSLHRGPLNEQFF. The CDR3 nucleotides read TGTGCCAGCAGCCTTCACAGGGGACCCCTCAATGAGCAGTTCTTC.

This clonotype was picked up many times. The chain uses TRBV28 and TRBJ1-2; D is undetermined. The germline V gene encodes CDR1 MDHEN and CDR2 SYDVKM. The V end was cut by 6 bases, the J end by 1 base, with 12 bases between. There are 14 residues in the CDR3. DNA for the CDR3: TGTGCCAGCAGACCCCCCCAGAATAACTATGGCTACACCTTC. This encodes CASRPPQNNYGYTF.

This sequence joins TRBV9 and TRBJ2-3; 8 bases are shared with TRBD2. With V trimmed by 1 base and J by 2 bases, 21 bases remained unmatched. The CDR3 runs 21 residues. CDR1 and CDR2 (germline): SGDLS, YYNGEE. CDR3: CASSVPDQLAGGLSATDTQYF. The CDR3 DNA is TGTGCCAGCAGCGTACCGGATCAGCTGGCGGGGGGTCTCTCGGCCACAGATACGCAGTATTTT.

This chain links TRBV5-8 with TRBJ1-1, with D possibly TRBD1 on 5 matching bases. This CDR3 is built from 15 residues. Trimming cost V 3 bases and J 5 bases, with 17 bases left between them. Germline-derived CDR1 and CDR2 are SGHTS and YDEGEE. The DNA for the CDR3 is TGTGCCAGCAGCTCATACAGGTCGATACGGACTGAAGCTTTCTTT. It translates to CASSSYRSIRTEAFF.

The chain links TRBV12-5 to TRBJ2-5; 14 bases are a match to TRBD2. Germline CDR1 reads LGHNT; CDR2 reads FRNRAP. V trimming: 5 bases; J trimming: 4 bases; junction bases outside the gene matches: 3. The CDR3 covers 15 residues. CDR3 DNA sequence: TGTGCTAGTGGTCCGGGGACTAGCGGGAGAGAGACCCAGTACTTC. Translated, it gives CASGPGTSGRETQYF.

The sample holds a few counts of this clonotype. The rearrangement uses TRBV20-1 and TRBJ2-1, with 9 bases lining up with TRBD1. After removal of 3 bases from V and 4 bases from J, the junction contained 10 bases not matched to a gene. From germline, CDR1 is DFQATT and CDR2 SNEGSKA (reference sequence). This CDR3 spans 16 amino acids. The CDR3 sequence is CSASESGTGRYNEQFF. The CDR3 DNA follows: TGCAGTGCTAGTGAGTCGGGGACAGGGCGTTACAATGAGCAGTTCTTC.

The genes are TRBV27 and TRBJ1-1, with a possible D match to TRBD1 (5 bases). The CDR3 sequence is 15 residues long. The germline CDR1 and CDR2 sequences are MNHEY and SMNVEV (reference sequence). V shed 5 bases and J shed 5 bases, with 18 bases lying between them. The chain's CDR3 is CASSMLGGGGTEAFF. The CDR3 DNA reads TGTGCCAGCAGTATGTTGGGGGGAGGAGGGACTGAAGCTTTCTTT.

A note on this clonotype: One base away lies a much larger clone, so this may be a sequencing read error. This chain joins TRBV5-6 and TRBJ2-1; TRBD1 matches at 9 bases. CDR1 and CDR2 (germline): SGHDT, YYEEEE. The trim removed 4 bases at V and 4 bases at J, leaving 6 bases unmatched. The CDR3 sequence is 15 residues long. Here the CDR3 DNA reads TGTGCCAGCAGCCTCGGGACAGGGTGGTACAATGAGCAGTTCTTC. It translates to CASSLGTGWYNEQFF.

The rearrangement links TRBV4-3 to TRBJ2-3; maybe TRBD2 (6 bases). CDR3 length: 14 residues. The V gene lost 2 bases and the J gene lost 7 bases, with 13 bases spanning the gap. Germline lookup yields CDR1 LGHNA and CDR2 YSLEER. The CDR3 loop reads CASSQRLEPNTQYF. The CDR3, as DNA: TGCGCCAGCAGCCAACGACTAGAGCCGAATACGCAGTATTTT.